The 28 T cell receptor beta chains given below trace back to one sample, sequenced in a study of control samples from healthy donors and cancer patients (dated by TCRdb to the early 2020s). Library construction relied on the immunoSEQ multiplex PCR assay. TCRdb took over this immuneACCESS table, retaining in-frame rearrangements with V and J assigned. Such tables are incomplete; in checked studies, under half of the missing clones stem from an unresolved V gene, and the remainder is unexplained. The sample table records hundreds of thousands of clones; about 93% of these occur just once. Just under 6.5% of the sample belongs to the ten largest clones. The sequenced material came from PBMCs. The receptors derive from a man aged 35 to 55 with head and neck cancer.

V gene TRBV5-4 combines with J gene TRBJ1-2, with a weak D call TRBD1 (5 bases). The CDR3 has 15 residues. Trimming pared 4 bases from V and 7 bases from J, leaving 20 bases between. Germline V CDR1 and CDR2: SGHNT, YYREEE (reference sequence). CDR3 DNA sequence: TGTGCCAGCAGCCCCGCCGGGGGGGGAACCACTGGCTACACCTTC. As protein: CASSPAGGGTTGYTF.

The J gene is TRBJ2-1, the V gene TRBV11-2; TRBD1 might be the D (6 bases). Trimming shortened V by 3 bases and J by 8 bases, and 11 bases separated the two germline ends. The V gene's germline CDR1 is SGHAT and CDR2 FQNNGV. The CDR3 runs 13 residues. The CDR3 here is CASSFTRGHEQFF. CDR3 sequence (DNA): TGTGCCAGCAGCTTTACCAGGGGCCATGAGCAGTTCTTC. The full variable domain, with the rest looked up from reference TRBV11-2 and TRBJ2-1, is EAGVAQSPRYKIIEKRQSVAFWCNPISGHATLYWYQQILGQGPKLLIQFQNNGVVDDSQLPKDRFSAERLKGVDSTLKIQPAKLEDSAVYLCASSFTRGHEQFFGPGTRLTVL.

The V call is TRBV4-3, the J call TRBJ1-6; D may be TRBD1 (6 bases). The ends were cut back, 1 base at V and 5 bases at J, with 18 bases in the middle. The CDR3 has 18 amino acids. Germline loops: CDR1 LGHNA, CDR2 YSLEER. The CDR3 nucleotides are TGCGCCAGCAGCCAAGGGATTCGGGGGGCGGGTGATAATTCACCCCTCCACTTT. As protein: CASSQGIRGAGDNSPLHF.

The rearrangement joins TRBV7-8 to TRBJ2-6; the D gene could be TRBD1 or TRBD2 (5 bases each). CDR3 length: 15 amino acids. V lost 6 bases and J 0 bases, leaving 9 bases between the germline ends. CDR1 is SGHVS, CDR2 FQNEAQ, per germline. The CDR3 loop reads CASRWGNSGANVLTF. In nucleotides, the CDR3 is TGTGCCAGCAGGTGGGGGAACTCTGGGGCCAACGTCCTGACTTTC.

V and J are TRBV11-2 and TRBJ2-2; possibly TRBD1 for D (6 bases). The length of the CDR3 is 14 residues. Germline V gene sequence: CDR1 SGHAT, CDR2 FQNNGV. Trimming took off 2 bases at V and 8 bases at J, with 12 bases between the two ends. The CDR3 is CASSLSRGRGELFF. The CDR3 DNA reads as TGTGCCAGCAGCTTATCCAGGGGTAGAGGGGAGCTGTTTTTT. Full variable domain (outside the CDR3, taken from reference TRBV11-2 and TRBJ2-2): EAGVAQSPRYKIIEKRQSVAFWCNPISGHATLYWYQQILGQGPKLLIQFQNNGVVDDSQLPKDRFSAERLKGVDSTLKIQPAKLEDSAVYLCASSLSRGRGELFFGEGSRLTVL.

The CDR3 is CAISPTGQSTDTQYF. The CDR3 DNA sequence: TGTGCCATCAGTCCCACAGGACAGAGCACAGATACGCAGTATTTT. The chain recombines TRBV10-3 with TRBJ2-3, with a weak D call TRBD1 (6 bases). The germline V gene has CDR1 ENHRY and CDR2 SYGVKD. Trimming took 5 bases from V and 0 from J, leaving 12 bases between them. This CDR3 has 15 residues.

The chain combines TRBV10-1 with TRBJ2-2; 10 bases align to TRBD2. From germline, CDR1 is WNHNN and CDR2 SYGVQD (reference sequence). The CDR3 consists of 15 residues. J gave up 5 bases and V 6 bases, and 6 bases lay outside the gene matches. The CDR3 nucleotides read TGCGCCAGCAGGCCGAGCGGGGGGGAGACCGGGGAGCTGTTTTTT. Encoded protein: CASRPSGGETGELFF.

This chain uses TRBV2 with TRBJ2-6; no clear D gene. Per the germline V gene, CDR1 is SNHLY and CDR2 is FYNNEI. This CDR3 is 14 amino acids long. Between the trimmed V and J ends, which lost 11 bases and 0 bases, there was a span of 11 bases. CDR3 in DNA: TGTGCCCCCTACGCAGCCTCTGGGGCCAACGTCCTGACTTTC. Protein: CAPYAASGANVLTF.

The chain is built from TRBV4-1 and TRBJ2-1, with D perhaps matching TRBD2 (6 bases). The CDR3 is 16 residues long. CDR1 is MGHRA and CDR2 is YSYEKL in the germline V gene. V was shortened by 3 bases and J by 0 bases, with 12 bases between the two germline ends. Here the CDR3 reads CASSQEGTLSYNEQFF. CDR3 coding DNA: TGCGCCAGCAGCCAGGAAGGGACTCTCTCCTACAATGAGCAGTTCTTC.

The rearrangement links TRBV9 to TRBJ2-3, with D possibly being TRBD2 (5 bases). V lost 0 bases, J lost 3 bases, and 14 bases lay in between. CDR3 length: 16 amino acids. Germline loops: CDR1 SGDLS, CDR2 YYNGEE. Written as DNA, the CDR3 is TGTGCCAGCAGCGTAGCCGGTCAGAGGGTTACAGATACGCAGTATTTT. Its protein product is CASSVAGQRVTDTQYF.

The chain carries TRBV24-1 and TRBJ2-1, with D tentatively TRBD1 (5 bases). V lost 3 bases and J 5 bases, leaving 7 bases between the germline ends. The germline gives CDR1 KGHDR, CDR2 SFDVKD. The CDR3 loop spans 13 amino acids. CDR3 coding DNA: TGTGCCACCAGTGATGGGGCAGACAATGAGCAGTTCTTC. The encoded protein is CATSDGADNEQFF.

The rearrangement links TRBV6-1 to TRBJ2-1; TRBD2 agrees at 9 bases. Trimming took 0 bases from V and 7 from J; bases not matched to a gene: 10. The CDR3 has 17 residues. Germline CDR1 reads MNHNS; CDR2 reads SASEGT. The CDR3 DNA reads TGTGCCAGCAGTGAAGCTGGAACTAGCGGGCGATGGAATGAGCAGTTCTTC. As protein: CASSEAGTSGRWNEQFF.

The chain recombines TRBV5-1 with TRBJ1-2; the D gene is possibly TRBD1 (5 bases). V lost 2 bases, J lost 3 bases, and 17 bases lay in between. This CDR3 spans 16 amino acids. CDR1 SGHRS and CDR2 YFSETQ come from the germline V gene. The DNA of the CDR3 is TGCGCCAGCAGCTTCGAACTTTCAGGGTTTGACTATGGCTACACCTTC. This codes for CASSFELSGFDYGYTF.

The chain combines TRBV7-9 with TRBJ2-1; D ambiguous. The CDR3 spans 12 residues. CDR1 is SEHNR and CDR2 is FQNEAQ in the germline V gene (reference sequence). V lost 2 bases and J 8 bases, leaving 7 bases between the germline ends. The CDR3 sequence: CASSLMPHEQFF. Written as DNA, the CDR3 is TGTGCCAGCAGCTTAATGCCCCATGAGCAGTTCTTC.

This chain links TRBV18 with TRBJ2-3; D perhaps matches TRBD2 (6 bases). The CDR3 has 15 amino acids. Germline lookup yields CDR1 KGHSH and CDR2 LQKENI. Deletions cut 2 bases from V and 8 bases from J, with 17 bases between. The CDR3 DNA reads TGTGCCAGCTCACCAAGGTCGGGAGAGGTTGGTACGCAGTATTTT. Its protein is CASSPRSGEVGTQYF.

The gene calls are TRBV6-5 and TRBJ2-7; D is possibly TRBD1 (6 bases). The V and J ends lost 5 bases and 3 bases respectively, with 14 bases between them. The germline CDR1 and CDR2 sequences are MNHEY and SVGAGI. There are 14 residues in the CDR3. DNA for the CDR3: TGTGCCAGCAGTCAGGACAGTGTTTACTACGAGCAGTACTTC. Its translation is CASSQDSVYYEQYF.

This chain links TRBV21-1 with TRBJ1-1; TRBD1, the table's D call, was not compared with the DNA. TRBV21-1 is labeled a pseudogene. The CDR3 extends over 16 amino acids. CDR3 DNA sequence: TGTGCCAGCAGCAATGGGACAGCGTCCCTATTTGATCAAGCTTTCTTT. This gives the protein CASSNGTASLFDQAFF.

This clone was seen a single time. This chain connects TRBV5-4 to TRBJ1-2; no clear D. V was trimmed by 2 bases and J by 0 bases, leaving 11 bases between them. The CDR3 is 15 amino acids. The V gene's germline CDR1 is SGHNT and CDR2 YYREEE (reference sequence). This chain's CDR3 is CASSFGSAANYGYTF. The CDR3, as DNA: TGTGCCAGCAGCTTCGGGTCAGCAGCTAACTATGGCTACACCTTC. The entire variable domain, with the rest obtained from reference TRBV5-4 and TRBJ1-2, is as follows: ETGVTQSPTHLIKTRGQQVTLRCSSQSGHNTVSWYQQALGQGPQFIFQYYREEENGRGNFPPRFSGLQFPNYSSELNVNALELDDSALYLCASSFGSAANYGYTFGSGTRLTVV.

V gene TRBV11-2 combines with J gene TRBJ1-4; TRBD1 might be the D (5 bases). The germline gives CDR1 SGHAT, CDR2 FQNNGV. V lost 3 bases, J lost 7 bases, and 15 bases lay in between. The CDR3 is 15 residues long. The CDR3 DNA is TGTGCCAGCAGCTTCTTCGGGCCCGGGGGTGAAAAACTGTTTTTT. Translation gives CASSFFGPGGEKLFF.

Points on this clone: Other DNA sequences from this sample encode an identical CDR3 as well. This chain uses TRBV19 with TRBJ2-2; D unclear. CDR1 LNHDA and CDR2 SQIVND come from the germline V gene (reference sequence). The CDR3 has 11 amino acids. V lost 3 bases to trimming and J lost 6 bases, with 2 bases between them. The CDR3 loop is CASSIAGELFF. CDR3 nucleotides: TGTGCCAGTAGTATTGCCGGGGAGCTGTTTTTT.

The chain couples TRBV3-1 (or the pseudogene TRBV3-2) to TRBJ2-2; 7 bases map to TRBD2. The CDR3 is 15 amino acids. The V gene's germline CDR1 is LGHDT and CDR2 YNNKEL (reference sequence). V shed 1 base and J 6 bases; nucleotides not matched to a gene: 5. The CDR3 sequence is CASSQGAGAAGELFF. The CDR3 DNA follows: TGTGCCAGCAGCCAAGGGGCGGGAGCGGCCGGGGAGCTGTTTTTT.

The V call is TRBV27, the J call TRBJ2-5; D is unclear. The germline V gene encodes CDR1 MNHEY and CDR2 SMNVEV (reference sequence). Trimming pared 9 bases from V and 0 bases from J, leaving 11 bases between. CDR3 length equals 13 residues. The CDR3 protein is CARRRGNQETQYF. The CDR3 DNA sequence: TGTGCCAGAAGACGTGGAAACCAAGAGACCCAGTACTTC.

The chain has TRBV5-6 and TRBJ2-1; 8 bases agree with TRBD2. Germline-derived CDR1 and CDR2 are SGHDT and YYEEEE. The CDR3 is made up of 16 amino acids. The ends lost 4 bases at V and 6 bases at J; junction bases unmatched: 12. The DNA for the CDR3 is TGTGCCAGCAGCCTGCTTAGCGGGGATATCTTCAATGAGCAGTTCTTC. Translated: CASSLLSGDIFNEQFF.

V gene TRBV7-9 combines with J gene TRBJ2-5; possible D gene TRBD2, 6 bases. Germline loops: CDR1 SEHNR, CDR2 FQNEAQ (reference sequence). This CDR3 is built from 15 residues. V dropped 3 bases and J dropped 2 bases, with 13 bases sitting between them. For the CDR3, the DNA is TGTGCCAGCAGCTTGTCTGGAGGGATACAAGAGACCCAGTACTTC. Amino acids: CASSLSGGIQETQYF.

The chain uses TRBV12-3 or TRBV12-4 and TRBJ1-1; D is uncertain. V was cut by 6 bases and J by 5 bases, with 7 bases left in between. The CDR3 loop spans 11 amino acids. DNA of the CDR3: TGTGCCAGCAGCCGAGTGACTGAAGCTTTCTTT. Translated, it gives CASSRVTEAFF.

The gene calls are TRBV4-1 and TRBJ1-2; possibly TRBD1 for D (6 bases). The V gene's germline CDR1 is MGHRA and CDR2 YSYEKL. The CDR3 covers 17 residues. Trimming removed 4 bases at V and 6 bases at J, with 24 bases between. For the CDR3, the DNA is TGCGCCAGCAGCCGCCCGAAGGGGGAATCCCGGGACGATGGCTACACCTTC. This translates into CASSRPKGESRDDGYTF.

The chain recombines TRBV18 with TRBJ2-1, with 10 bases that match TRBD1. Trimming removed 1 base from V and 8 bases from J; junction bases left unmatched: 5. The CDR3 spans 15 residues. Per germline, CDR1 KGHSH and CDR2 LQKENI. CDR3 coding DNA: TGTGCCAGCTCACCACAGCGACAGGGGGCCGATGAGCAGTTCTTC. Amino acid sequence: CASSPQRQGADEQFF.

The V call is TRBV7-6, the J call TRBJ2-2, with 9 bases aligning to TRBD2. V lost 6 bases to trimming and J lost 5 bases; unmatched junction nucleotides: 7. Germline-derived CDR1 and CDR2 are SGHVS and FNYEAQ. The CDR3 length is 15 residues. The CDR3 here is CASSYSGGLTGELFF. CDR3 DNA sequence: TGTGCCAGCAGTTACAGCGGGGGGCTGACCGGGGAGCTGTTTTTT.